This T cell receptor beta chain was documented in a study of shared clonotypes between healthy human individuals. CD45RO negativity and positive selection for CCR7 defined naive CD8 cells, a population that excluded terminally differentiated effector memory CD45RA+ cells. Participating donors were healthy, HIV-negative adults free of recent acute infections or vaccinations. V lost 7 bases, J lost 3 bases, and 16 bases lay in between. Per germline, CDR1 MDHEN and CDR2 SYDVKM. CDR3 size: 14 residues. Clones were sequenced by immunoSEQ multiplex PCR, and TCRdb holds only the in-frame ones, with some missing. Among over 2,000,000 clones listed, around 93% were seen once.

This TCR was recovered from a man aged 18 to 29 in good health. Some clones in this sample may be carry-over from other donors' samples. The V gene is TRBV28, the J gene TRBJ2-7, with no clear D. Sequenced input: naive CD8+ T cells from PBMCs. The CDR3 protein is CASTRKAANYEQYF. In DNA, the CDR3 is TGTGCCAGCACCCGCAAGGCGGCAAACTACGAGCAGTACTTC.